This is a list of T cell receptor beta chains from one sample in a study of glioma-infiltrating T cells. TCRdb re-called the multiplex PCR reads through MiXCR, storing one row per CDR3 protein. This table has approximately 400,000 distinct CDR3 sequences, less than 50% appearing once. Sequencing input: glioma tissue, nonneoplastic brain tissue, or PBMCs (not recorded which). The receptors shown here come from a human donor with low-grade glioma or glioblastoma, undergoing nonglioma brain surgery, or in good health (not recorded which). The CDR3 runs from the conserved cysteine through the conserved F or W. D genes are given only for firm matches. Rows may omit the clone size; those that give it use once, few, many or a size class.

d_gene | j_gene | v_gene | abundance | CDR3aa | CDR3nt
NA | TRBJ1-5 | TRBV20-1 | NA | CSASIGYSNQPQHF | TGCAGTGCTAGTATAGGGTATTCCAATCAGCCCCAGCATTTT
NA | TRBJ1-2 | TRBV27 | NA | CASRQSDPINYGYTF | TGTGCCAGCAGACAGTCAGATCCTATTAACTATGGCTACACCTTC
TRBD2 | TRBJ2-1 | TRBV27 | NA | CASSLGLAVYEQFF | TGTGCCAGCAGTTTGGGACTAGCGGTATACGAGCAGTTCTTC
NA | TRBJ1-5 | TRBV7-9 | NA | CASTRGRPRTDTQHF | TGTGCCAGCACCCGAGGGCGTCCGCGGACAGATACGCAGCATTTT
TRBD2 | TRBJ2-5 | TRBV4-3 | few | CASSLGRAGQETQYF | TGCGCCAGCAGCCTCGGGAGGGCCGGCCAAGAGACCCAGTACTTC
NA | TRBJ2-3 | TRBV15 | many | CATRIARDTGLADTQYF | TGTGCCACCAGAATCGCTCGGGACACAGGTTTAGCAGATACGCAGTATTTT
NA | TRBJ2-3 | TRBV10-3 | few | CAIRRQPDLDTQYF | TGTGCCATCCGGAGACAACCTGACTTAGATACGCAGTATTTT
NA | TRBJ2-7 | TRBV7-6 | few | CASSIGGQANYEQYF | TGTGCCAGCAGCATAGGTGGGCAGGCTAATTACGAGCAGTACTTC
NA | TRBJ1-4 | TRBV27 | many | CASSLRVSEKLFF | TGTGCCAGCAGTTTGAGAGTGAGTGAAAAACTGTTTTTT
TRBD2 | TRBJ2-7 | TRBV7-2 | once | CASSLGAGRSYEQYF | TGTGCCAGCAGCTTAGGAGCGGGACGATCCTACGAGCAGTACTTC
TRBD2 | TRBJ2-3 | TRBV3-1 | NA | CASSQFTSGNIDTQYF | TGTGCCAGCAGCCAATTTACTAGCGGGAATATAGATACGCAGTATTTT
NA | TRBJ2-1 | TRBV6-4 | few | CASRTGSSYNEQFF | TGTGCCAGCCGGACCGGGAGCTCCTACAATGAGCAGTTCTTC
TRBD1 | TRBJ1-2 | TRBV6-1 | NA | CASIKGQGVYGYTF | TGTGCCAGCATCAAAGGACAGGGGGTCTATGGCTACACCTTC
TRBD2 | TRBJ2-7 | TRBV6-6 | many | CASSYSGLAGDEQYF | TGTGCCAGCAGTTACTCAGGACTAGCGGGAGACGAGCAGTACTTC
NA | TRBJ2-3 | TRBV4-2 | NA | CASSHRQASTDTQYF | TGTGCCAGCAGCCACCGACAAGCTAGCACAGATACGCAGTATTTT
NA | TRBJ2-3 | TRBV7-9 | NA | CASSLVLSSTDTQYF | TGTGCCAGCAGCTTAGTTCTATCTAGCACAGATACGCAGTATTTT
TRBD2 | TRBJ2-1 | TRBV2 | NA | CASSRIAGYNEQFF | TGTGCCAGCAGTCGGATAGCGGGTTACAATGAGCAGTTCTTC